The subject of this entry is one TCR beta chain. Antigen specificity is unknown. PCR used 60 Vbeta primers and 13 Jbeta primers. Some clones are missing from TCRdb's copy, which holds only in-frame ones; the method was immunoSEQ multiplex PCR. The sample records around 160,000 clones, 60% to 85% being singletons. The CDR3 length is 17 residues. Looked up from germline, CDR1 is LGHNA and CDR2 is YNFKEQ. After removal of 4 bases from V and 6 bases from J, the junction contained 12 bases not matched to a gene. This record comes from a study of cytomegalovirus exposure and HLA in healthy donors. Whole-study findings and limits: Relative to the 666-donor mean, N-insertions were reportedly fewer in an Asian-associated ancestry cluster in a later analysis. Information on immune exposure was restricted to one variable (CMV serostatus).

The chain links TRBV4-2 to TRBJ2-1, with TRBD2 identical over 10 bases. The sample taken for sequencing was PBMCs. The receptor's source is a middle-aged man in good health and CMV-seropositive. CDR3 in amino acids: CASSLSAGGRVGNEQFF. The CDR3 nucleotides read TGTGCCAGCAGCCTTTCAGCGGGGGGGAGGGTGGGCAATGAGCAGTTCTTC.